The entry that follows covers one TCR beta chain sequence. Its matching antigen is unknown. This sample was taken from a study of human T cells and chemical hapten exposure. Study-wide results and caveats: The presence of alopecia in the donors means their immune response may differ from healthy people's. Among TCRs, those above 1 in 1000 frequency were unaffected by DPC sensitization.

Original analysis: With a range of 23,224 to 690,600, the median per sample was roughly 91,000 TCRs. TCRdb reprocessed the RACE reads via MiXCR and lists one record per CDR3 protein. The V and J calls were determined by TCRdb, not by the authors. The repertoire consists of approximately 72,000 distinct CDR3 sequences, with around 10% occurring once and the leading ten covering roughly 1.5%. The sample's time point: patch test 3, about 24 weeks after DPC sensitization. Treatment defined: therapeutic diphenylcyclopropenone sensitization with weekly scalp DPC. Prior to application of each patch test, blood was drawn. Trimming left V 6 bases short and J 5 bases short, with 13 bases between. The germline gives CDR1 SQVTM, CDR2 ANQGSEA. The CDR3 runs 12 residues.

The sample in question was whole blood, obtained in connection with sensitization to the hapten diphenylcyclopropenone (DPC). This sequence originates from a woman aged 50 to 60 with alopecia areata. Some clones in this sample may be carry-over from other donors' samples. The chain employs TRBV29-1 and TRBJ1-1; maybe TRBD1 (6 bases). The CDR3 DNA reads TGCAGCGTGGACTGGGGGCGGACTGAAGCTTTCTTT. The encoded protein is CSVDWGRTEAFF.